Sequencing of this TCR beta chain was carried out in a study of post-analysis software for immune sequencing data. Tagging with unique molecular identifiers was a feature of the TCR beta cDNA libraries. Researchers reported around 510,000 cDNA molecules coming from approximately 0.95 to 9.8 million T cells. TCRdb ran MiXCR on the PCR reads and lists one entry per CDR3 protein. The data contain 600,000 to 750,000 distinct CDR3 sequences, more than 50% of them singletons. Study-level results: Multiple sclerosis patients had significantly lower normalized Chao1 diversity than controls. F measure grouped same-batch samples tightly together.

A note on this clonotype: What it binds is not known.

The sequencing sample was made of blood. The sequence came from a girl aged 2-9 years with multiple sclerosis.

CDR3: CASSSGGRYSYEQYF. CDR3 nucleotide sequence: TGTGCCAGCAGCTCAGGGGGCAGGTATTCCTACGAGCAGTACTTC. The rearrangement joins TRBV9 to TRBJ2-7, with 8 bases aligning to TRBD1. The CDR3 loop spans 15 amino acids. With V trimmed by 4 bases and J by 1 base, 7 bases remained unmatched. Per germline, CDR1 SGDLS and CDR2 YYNGEE.